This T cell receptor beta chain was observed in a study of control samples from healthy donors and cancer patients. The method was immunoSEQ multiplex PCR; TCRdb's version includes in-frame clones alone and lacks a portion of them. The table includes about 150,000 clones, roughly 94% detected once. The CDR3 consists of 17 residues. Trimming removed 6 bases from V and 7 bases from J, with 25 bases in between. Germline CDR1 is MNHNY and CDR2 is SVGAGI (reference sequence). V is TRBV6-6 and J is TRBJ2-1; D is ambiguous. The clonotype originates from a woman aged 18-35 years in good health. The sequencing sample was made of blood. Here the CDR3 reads CASSRRLGLMGTNEQFF. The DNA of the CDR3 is TGTGCCAGCAGCCGAAGGTTAGGGCTAATGGGTACAAATGAGCAGTTCTTC.